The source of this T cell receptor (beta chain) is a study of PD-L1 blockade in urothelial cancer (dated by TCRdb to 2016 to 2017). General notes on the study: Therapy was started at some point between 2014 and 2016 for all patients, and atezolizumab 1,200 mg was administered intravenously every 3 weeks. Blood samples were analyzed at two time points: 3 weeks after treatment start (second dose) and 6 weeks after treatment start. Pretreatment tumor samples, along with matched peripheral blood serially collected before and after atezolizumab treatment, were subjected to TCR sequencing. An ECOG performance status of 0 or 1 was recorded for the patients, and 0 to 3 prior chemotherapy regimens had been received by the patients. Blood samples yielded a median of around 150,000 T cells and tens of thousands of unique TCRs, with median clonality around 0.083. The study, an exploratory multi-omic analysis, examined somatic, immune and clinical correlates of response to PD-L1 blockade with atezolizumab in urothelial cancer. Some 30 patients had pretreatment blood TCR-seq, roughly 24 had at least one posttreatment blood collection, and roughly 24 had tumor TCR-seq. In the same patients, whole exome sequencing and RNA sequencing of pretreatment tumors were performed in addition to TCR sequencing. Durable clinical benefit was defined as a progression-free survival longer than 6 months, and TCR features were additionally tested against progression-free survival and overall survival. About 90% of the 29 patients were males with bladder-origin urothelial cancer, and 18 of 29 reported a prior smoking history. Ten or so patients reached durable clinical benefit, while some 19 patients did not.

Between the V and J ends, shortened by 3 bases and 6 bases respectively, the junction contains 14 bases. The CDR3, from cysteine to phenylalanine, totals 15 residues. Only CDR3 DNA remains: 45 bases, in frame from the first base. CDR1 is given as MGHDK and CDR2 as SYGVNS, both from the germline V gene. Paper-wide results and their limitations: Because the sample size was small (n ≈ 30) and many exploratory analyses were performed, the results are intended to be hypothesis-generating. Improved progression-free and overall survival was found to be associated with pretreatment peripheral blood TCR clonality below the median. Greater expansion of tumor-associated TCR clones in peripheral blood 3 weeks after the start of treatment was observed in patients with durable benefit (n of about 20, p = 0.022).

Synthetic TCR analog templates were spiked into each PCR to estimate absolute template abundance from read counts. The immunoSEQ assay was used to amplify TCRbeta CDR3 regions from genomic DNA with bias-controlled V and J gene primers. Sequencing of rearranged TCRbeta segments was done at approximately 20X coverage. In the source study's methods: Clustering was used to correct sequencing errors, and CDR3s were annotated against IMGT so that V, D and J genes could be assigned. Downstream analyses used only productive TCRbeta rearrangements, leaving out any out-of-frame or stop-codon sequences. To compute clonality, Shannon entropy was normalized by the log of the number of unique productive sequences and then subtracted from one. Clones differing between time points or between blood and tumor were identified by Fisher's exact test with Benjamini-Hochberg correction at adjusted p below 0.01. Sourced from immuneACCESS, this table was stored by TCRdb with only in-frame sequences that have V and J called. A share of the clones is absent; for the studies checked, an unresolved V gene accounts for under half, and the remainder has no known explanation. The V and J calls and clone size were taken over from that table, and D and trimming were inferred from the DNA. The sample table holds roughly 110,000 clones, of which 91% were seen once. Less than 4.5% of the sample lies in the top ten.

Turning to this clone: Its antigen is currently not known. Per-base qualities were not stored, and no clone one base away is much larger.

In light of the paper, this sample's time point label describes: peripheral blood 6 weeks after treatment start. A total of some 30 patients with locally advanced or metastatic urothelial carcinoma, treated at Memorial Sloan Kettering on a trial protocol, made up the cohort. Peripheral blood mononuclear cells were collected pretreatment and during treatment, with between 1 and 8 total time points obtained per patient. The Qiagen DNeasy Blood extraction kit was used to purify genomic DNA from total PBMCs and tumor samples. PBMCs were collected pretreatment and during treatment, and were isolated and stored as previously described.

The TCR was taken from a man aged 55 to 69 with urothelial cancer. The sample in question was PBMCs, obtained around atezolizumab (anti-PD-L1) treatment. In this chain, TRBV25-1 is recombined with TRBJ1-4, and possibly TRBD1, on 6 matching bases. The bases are TGTGCCAGCAGTGACCCCGCGACAGGTGATGAAAAACTGTTTTTT. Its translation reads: CASSDPATGDEKLFF.